The T cell receptor beta chain under discussion was sequenced for a study of Graves' ophthalmopathy and Graves' hyperthyroidism. About the study: Peripheral blood was collected at initial diagnosis, before any treatment.

Germline CDR1 reads SGHVS; CDR2 reads FQNEAQ. V was trimmed by 1 base and J by 4 bases, leaving 7 bases between them. This CDR3 has 13 amino acids. Scientists amplified the TCR beta CDR3 regions from RNA transcripts. Scientists carried out first-round RT-PCR using HTBI primers and then a second-round multiplex PCR. TCRdb reprocessed the multiplex PCR reads with MiXCR, giving one entry per CDR3 protein. The sample has 620,000 or so distinct CDR3 sequences, 20% to 25% seen once. In its sample, this clonotype was seen many times. The chain joins TRBV7-8 to TRBJ1-2; D ambiguous. The TCR sequence derives from a woman aged 18-30 years with stable Graves' hyperthyroidism. Some clones in this sample may be carry-over from other donors' samples. The sample consisted of peripheral blood. Written as DNA, the CDR3 is TGTGCCAGCAGCTTAGGGTTCGCCTATGGCTACACCTTC. This sequence encodes CASSLGFAYGYTF.